The 7 T cell receptor beta chains listed next were all sequenced from one sample in a study of blood T cell repertoires in COVID-19. The method was immunoSEQ multiplex PCR; TCRdb's version includes in-frame clones alone and lacks a portion of them. The sample holds fewer than 80,000 clones, roughly 90% seen once. Sequences were obtained from peripheral blood. These receptors all stem from a man aged 80 or over with COVID-19, enrolled during active disease.

This chain joins TRBV29-1 and TRBJ2-2; D might be TRBD2 (6 bases). Trimming removed 6 bases at V and 5 bases at J, with 19 bases between. Per germline, CDR1 SQVTM and CDR2 ANQGSEA. The CDR3 is made up of 15 amino acids. The chain's CDR3 is CSVRGSGVVTGELFF. CDR3 nucleotide sequence: TGCAGCGTCCGAGGGTCGGGGGTGGTGACCGGGGAGCTGTTTTTT.

This chain joins TRBV2 and TRBJ1-1, with 9 bases that match TRBD1. The CDR3 has 17 residues. CDR1 and CDR2 from the germline V gene are SNHLY and FYNNEI. V shed 3 bases, J shed 0 bases, and the junction held 8 bases outside the gene matches. DNA for the CDR3: TGTGCCAGCAGTGAGACAGGGGGGCTCCACATGAACACTGAAGCTTTCTTT. Amino acid sequence: CASSETGGLHMNTEAFF.

The chain employs TRBV7-6 and TRBJ2-5; 8 bases align to TRBD1. The CDR3 length is 15 residues. The germline gives CDR1 SGHVS, CDR2 FNYEAQ. Trimming cost V 6 bases and J 5 bases; bases outside gene matches: 11. For the CDR3, the DNA is TGTGCCAGCAGTCCTTACAGGGGGAAGATGGAGACCCAGTACTTC. It specifies CASSPYRGKMETQYF.

The chain employs TRBV28 and TRBJ2-3; no reliable D call. Germline assignment: CDR1 MDHEN and CDR2 SYDVKM. Trimming shortened V by 6 bases and J by 1 base, and 8 bases separated the two germline ends. The CDR3 contains 13 residues. Here the CDR3 reads CASSLPGTDTQYF. Here the CDR3 DNA reads TGTGCCAGCAGCCTCCCCGGCACAGATACGCAGTATTTT.

The rearrangement links TRBV27 to TRBJ1-2; a weak D match, TRBD1 (6 bases). Germline V gene data show CDR1 as MNHEY and CDR2 as SMNVEV (reference sequence). The length of the CDR3 is 16 residues. The V gene lost 0 bases and the J gene lost 8 bases, with 19 bases spanning the gap. The CDR3 region is CASSLSTRQAPRGYTF. In DNA, the CDR3 is TGTGCCAGCAGTTTATCGACCCGACAGGCCCCCAGGGGCTACACCTTC.

The chain recombines TRBV28 with TRBJ2-7; TRBD1 matches 10 bases. CDR1 and CDR2 from the germline V gene are MDHEN and SYDVKM. Trimming at V came to 5 bases and at J to 1 base, leaving 5 bases not matched to a gene. This CDR3 spans 15 amino acids. The CDR3 DNA follows: TGTGCCAGCAGTAGTTGGACAGGGGGATCCTACGAGCAGTACTTC. Protein: CASSSWTGGSYEQYF.

V is TRBV27 and J is TRBJ1-6; 7 bases are shared with TRBD1. Germline lookup yields CDR1 MNHEY and CDR2 SMNVEV (reference sequence). CDR3 length equals 15 residues. Trimming took 4 bases from V and 7 from J; bases not matched to a gene: 7. The CDR3 sequence is CASSSRGQWNSPLHF. The CDR3 DNA is TGTGCCAGCAGTTCAAGGGGACAGTGGAATTCACCCCTCCACTTT.